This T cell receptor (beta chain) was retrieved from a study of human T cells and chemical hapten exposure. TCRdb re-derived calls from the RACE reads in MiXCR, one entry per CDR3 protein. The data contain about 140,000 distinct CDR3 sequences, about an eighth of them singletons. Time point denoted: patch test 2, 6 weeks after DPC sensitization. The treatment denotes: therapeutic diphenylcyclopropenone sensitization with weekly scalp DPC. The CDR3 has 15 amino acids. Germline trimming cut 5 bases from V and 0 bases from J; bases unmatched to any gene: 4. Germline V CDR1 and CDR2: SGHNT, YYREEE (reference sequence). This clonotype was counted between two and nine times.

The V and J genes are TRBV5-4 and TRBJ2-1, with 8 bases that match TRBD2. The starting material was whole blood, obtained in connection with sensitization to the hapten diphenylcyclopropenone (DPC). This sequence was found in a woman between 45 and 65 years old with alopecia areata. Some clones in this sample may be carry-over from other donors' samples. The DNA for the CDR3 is TGTGCCAGCAGTTCCGGGACTAGCTCCTACAATGAGCAGTTCTTC. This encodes CASSSGTSSYNEQFF. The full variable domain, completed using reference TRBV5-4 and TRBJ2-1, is ETGVTQSPTHLIKTRGQQVTLRCSSQSGHNTVSWYQQALGQGPQFIFQYYREEENGRGNFPPRFSGLQFPNYSSELNVNALELDDSALYLCASSSGTSSYNEQFFGPGTRLTVL.